The sequence of this TCR beta chain was determined in a study of T cells in Graves' hyperthyroidism and ophthalmopathy. Comment on this clonotype: No antigen is known for it.

It was uncontrolled infection, other autoimmune disease, pregnancy or lactation that excluded patients. 10 ml fresh peripheral blood yielded the PBMCs. The V gene's germline CDR1 is MNHEY and CDR2 SVGEGT. The germline V and J ends were trimmed by 2 bases and 4 bases, with 12 bases remaining between them. The CDR3 loop spans 15 amino acids. The study's findings and limits: Researchers found most expanded thyroid clonotypes above 0.001 in blood as well. Ophthalmopathy could be told apart from stable hyperthyroidism with a 13 V-J model.

Amplified regions were TCR beta CDR3 sequences from RNA transcripts. In the first-round RT-PCR of the TCR CDR3, the HTBI primer set was used. TCRdb processed the multiplex PCR reads anew with MiXCR; each CDR3 protein has one entry. This table holds 600,000 or so distinct CDR3 sequences, 13% to 15% found once. The TCR sequence derives from a woman in her fifties or sixties with Graves' ophthalmopathy. The sample taken for sequencing was blood. This chain links TRBV6-2 or TRBV6-3 with TRBJ1-5; D remains unclear. CDR3 in amino acids: CASSYGLRSNQPQHF. In DNA form, the CDR3 reads TGTGCCAGCAGTTACGGACTTCGGAGTAATCAGCCCCAGCATTTT.